This passage covers 30 T cell receptor beta chains from one sample sequenced in a study of cytomegalovirus exposure and HLA in healthy donors. PCR primers comprised 60 Vbeta and 13 Jbeta primers. Assay: immunoSEQ multiplex PCR; the TCRdb copy retains only in-frame clones and omits some. The top ten hold 5.7% of the sample, which has 150,000 to 200,000 clones, about 78% seen once. Input material: PBMCs. These receptors were collected from a man in his forties in good health and CMV-seronegative.

V gene TRBV27 combines with J gene TRBJ2-1, with 14 bases that match TRBD2. The J segment lost 7 bases and the V segment lost 6 bases, leaving 11 bases of the junction unmatched. In germline, CDR1 is MNHEY, CDR2 SMNVEV (reference sequence). The CDR3 is 17 residues long. In DNA, the CDR3 is TGTGCCAGCAGCAAAGGACTAGCGGGAGGTAGTAGGAATGAGCAGTTCTTC. Its translation is CASSKGLAGGSRNEQFF.

This chain joins TRBV15 and TRBJ1-1; 9 nucleotides line up with TRBD1. V lost 0 bases, J lost 13 bases, and 9 bases stayed unmatched. This CDR3 has 14 amino acids. Germline lookup yields CDR1 LNHNV and CDR2 YYDKDF (reference sequence). In nucleotides, the CDR3 is TGTGCCACCAGCAGAGATTTCGGGACAGGGCTGGATTTCTTT. Its protein product is CATSRDFGTGLDFF.

The chain combines TRBV7-2 with TRBJ1-1; 7 nucleotides agree with TRBD1. The CDR3 has 14 residues. Germline CDR1 is SGHTA and CDR2 is FQGNSA. After removal of 5 bases from V and 1 base from J, the junction contained 4 bases not matched to a gene. CDR3 DNA: TGTGCCAGCAGCCAGGACAGGCCGAACACTGAAGCTTTCTTT. It yields the protein CASSQDRPNTEAFF.

The genes are TRBV25-1 and TRBJ1-4; 7 nucleotides align to TRBD1. The J segment lost 4 bases and the V segment lost 6 bases, leaving 11 bases of the junction unmatched. This CDR3 has 16 residues. CDR1 and CDR2 from the germline V gene are MGHDK and SYGVNS. In DNA form, the CDR3 reads TGTGCCAGCAGCCAACAGTGGGGACAGCTTAATGAAAAACTGTTTTTT. Amino acid sequence: CASSQQWGQLNEKLFF.

The chain has TRBV7-3 and TRBJ2-3; D may be TRBD2 (5 bases). The CDR3 has 15 amino acids. Trimming pared 1 base from V and 5 bases from J, leaving 13 bases between. The germline V gene has CDR1 SGHTA and CDR2 FQGTGA. CDR3 protein: CASSLRDSEGDTQYF. In DNA, the CDR3 is TGTGCCAGCAGCTTAAGGGATAGCGAGGGAGATACGCAGTATTTT. Filled out from reference TRBV7-3 and TRBJ2-3, the complete variable domain reads GAGVSQTPSNKVTEKGKYVELRCDPISGHTALYWYRQSLGQGPEFLIYFQGTGAADDSGLPNDRFFAVRPEGSVSTLKIQRTERGDSAVYLCASSLRDSEGDTQYFGPGTRLTVL.

In DNA form, the CDR3 reads TGTGCCAGCAGCTTAGGGACAGGGATCGGGGAGCAGTACTTC. Translation gives CASSLGTGIGEQYF. This rearrangement joins TRBV7-2 to TRBJ2-7, with 8 bases fitting TRBD1. The CDR3 is made up of 14 amino acids. Germline lookup yields CDR1 SGHTA and CDR2 FQGNSA. V was clipped by 1 base and J by 7 bases; unmatched bases: 6.

The V call is TRBV6-6, the J call TRBJ1-1; D is undetermined. V lost 7 bases and J 0 bases, leaving 18 bases between the germline ends. Per the germline V gene, CDR1 is MNHNY and CDR2 is SVGAGI (reference sequence). The CDR3 extends over 16 amino acids. CDR3 loop: CASTVMVGGMNTEAFF. For the CDR3, the DNA is TGTGCCAGCACCGTCATGGTAGGCGGAATGAACACTGAAGCTTTCTTT.

The gene calls are TRBV29-1 and TRBJ1-2; D uncertain. The V gene's germline CDR1 is SQVTM and CDR2 ANQGSEA. CDR3 length: 11 amino acids. Trimming took 4 bases from V and 4 from J, leaving 7 bases between them. CDR3 amino acids: CSVVAGYGYTF. Written as DNA, the CDR3 is TGCAGCGTTGTGGCTGGCTATGGCTACACCTTC.

The chain combines TRBV29-1 with TRBJ2-3, with 12 bases that match TRBD2. The CDR3 is 11 amino acids. Per the germline V gene, CDR1 is SQVTM and CDR2 is ANQGSEA. CDR3 DNA: TGCGTCGGGACTAGCGGGGATACGCAGTATTTT. It codes for CVGTSGDTQYF.

V gene TRBV27 combines with J gene TRBJ2-3; 8 bases map to TRBD2. V lost 6 bases, J lost 3 bases, and 2 bases stayed unmatched. CDR1 and CDR2 from the germline V gene are MNHEY and SMNVEV (reference sequence). The CDR3 runs 13 residues. CDR3 sequence: CASRASGTDTQYF. In nucleotides, the CDR3 is TGTGCCAGCAGGGCTAGCGGGACAGATACGCAGTATTTT.

This clone has more than one count but fewer than ten. The chain has TRBV30 and TRBJ1-2; D gene uncertain. V was pared by 1 base and J by 2 bases, with 11 bases between. The CDR3 runs 14 residues. Looked up from germline, CDR1 is GTSNPN and CDR2 is SVGIG (reference sequence). Written as DNA, the CDR3 is TGTGCCTGGAGTGAGGAGGGCGTAAACTATGGCTACACCTTC. Its protein product is CAWSEEGVNYGYTF.

The chain recombines TRBV29-1 with TRBJ1-1; 7 nucleotides line up with TRBD1. With V trimmed by 6 bases and J by 4 bases, 20 bases remained unmatched. The CDR3 has 17 residues. Germline lookup yields CDR1 SQVTM and CDR2 ANQGSEA. This CDR3 is CSVAYQGVVWGSTEAFF. The CDR3 nucleotides read TGCAGCGTGGCCTACCAGGGGGTGGTCTGGGGTAGCACTGAAGCTTTCTTT.

The chain couples TRBV11-2 to TRBJ2-5, with TRBD2 as a possible D gene (6 bases). CDR1 is SGHAT and CDR2 is FQNNGV in the germline V gene. There are 16 residues in the CDR3. V dropped 2 bases and J dropped 2 bases, with 15 bases sitting between them. CDR3 nucleotides: TGTGCCAGCAGCTTATCGTCGGGAGTGCATCAAGAGACCCAGTACTTC. It translates to CASSLSSGVHQETQYF.

The chain uses TRBV19 and TRBJ1-5; 9 nucleotides align to TRBD1. CDR1 is LNHDA, CDR2 SQIVND, per germline (reference sequence). The CDR3 sequence is 14 residues long. The J segment lost 7 bases and the V segment lost 5 bases, leaving 6 bases of the junction unmatched. The CDR3 sequence: CASSADRGGQPQHF. The CDR3, as DNA: TGTGCCAGTAGTGCGGACAGGGGAGGGCAGCCCCAGCATTTT. Full variable domain (missing parts from reference TRBV19 and TRBJ1-5): DGGITQSPKYLFRKEGQNVTLSCEQNLNHDAMYWYRQDPGQGLRLIYYSQIVNDFQKGDIAEGYSVSREKKESFPLTVTSAQKNPTAFYLCASSADRGGQPQHFGDGTRLSIL.

The chain uses TRBV6-5 and TRBJ1-5; D uncertain. Trimming took 7 bases from V and 4 from J, leaving 14 bases between them. Germline V gene sequence: CDR1 MNHEY, CDR2 SVGAGI. This CDR3 spans 14 amino acids. In nucleotides, the CDR3 is TGTGCCAGCAAAGGAAAACTAGGTAATCAGCCCCAGCATTTT. Amino acid sequence: CASKGKLGNQPQHF.

The chain employs TRBV5-4 and TRBJ1-1, with D possibly TRBD1 on 6 matching bases. Germline V gene lookup returns CDR1 SGHNT and CDR2 YYREEE (reference sequence). This CDR3 is built from 14 residues. The V end lost 0 bases, the J end lost 6 bases, and 12 bases lay between the germline ends. Written as DNA, the CDR3 is TGTGCCAGCAGCTTGGACAGGGTCATTGCTGAAGCTTTCTTT. It is translated as CASSLDRVIAEAFF.

The V call is TRBV21-1, the J call TRBJ2-1; TRBD2 reflects the table's D call only, with no check against the DNA. TRBV21-1 is a pseudogene segment. This CDR3 contains 21 residues. In nucleotides, the CDR3 is TGTGCCAGCAGCAAAGGGAGGGAGCTGAGACTAGCGCGATACTCCTACAATGAGCAGTTCTTC. Translating gives CASSKGRELRLARYSYNEQFF.

This chain connects TRBV7-2 to TRBJ2-7; 12 bases are a match to TRBD1. Germline assignment: CDR1 SGHTA and CDR2 FQGNSA. The length of the CDR3 is 15 residues. V lost 6 bases and J lost 12; bases outside the gene matches: 15. Here the CDR3 DNA reads TGTGCCAGCAGTCTTTTGGGGACAGGGGGCGCTTCAATGTACTTC. It is translated as CASSLLGTGGASMYF.

The chain has TRBV30 and TRBJ1-5, with 8 positions matching TRBD1. The CDR3 is made up of 13 amino acids. Germline trimming cut 1 base from V and 6 bases from J; bases unmatched to any gene: 2. Germline CDR1 is GTSNPN and CDR2 is SVGIG (reference sequence). The CDR3 DNA reads as TGTGCCTGGAGTGCGCAGGGGGCTCAGCCCCAGCATTTT. Translating gives CAWSAQGAQPQHF.

This rearrangement joins TRBV4-3 to TRBJ2-1; TRBD2 matches at 8 bases. CDR3 length: 16 residues. V lost 1 base and J lost 3; bases outside the gene matches: 5. CDR1 and CDR2 from the germline V gene are LGHNA and YSLEER. The CDR3 region is CASSQGAGGFYNEQFF. The CDR3 DNA sequence: TGCGCCAGCAGCCAAGGGGCGGGAGGCTTCTACAATGAGCAGTTCTTC.

This clone was counted between two and nine times. DNA for the CDR3: TGCGCCAGCAGTCTTACAGGGGGCCTGGTCGACGAGCAGTACTTC. It is translated as CASSLTGGLVDEQYF. The chain joins TRBV4-3 to TRBJ2-7, with 9 bases identical to TRBD1. The CDR3 runs 15 residues. The junction had 11 bases not matched to a gene; V was cut back by 6 bases and J by 5 bases. CDR1 is LGHNA and CDR2 is YSLEER in the germline V gene.

This rearrangement joins TRBV9 to TRBJ2-2, with D perhaps TRBD2 (6 bases). The CDR3 consists of 16 residues. Trimming stripped 4 bases from V and 1 base from J, with 14 bases between. The germline CDR1 and CDR2 sequences are SGDLS and YYNGEE. The CDR3 DNA reads TGTGCCAGCAGCTACGGGAGTCGGGGGAACACCGGGGAGCTGTTTTTT. Translated: CASSYGSRGNTGELFF.

V and J are TRBV4-3 and TRBJ2-3; 10 bases are shared with TRBD1. CDR3 length: 18 residues. Trimming at V came to 4 bases and at J to 2 bases, leaving 12 bases not matched to a gene. Germline V gene data show CDR1 as LGHNA and CDR2 as YSLEER. CDR3 in DNA: TGCGCCAGCAGCCCCGGGACAGGGGACCTTATTTTCACAGATACGCAGTATTTT. It codes for CASSPGTGDLIFTDTQYF.

V usage is TRBV7-2 and J usage is TRBJ2-7; D is uncertain. The CDR3 spans 13 residues. Germline V gene lookup returns CDR1 SGHTA and CDR2 FQGNSA. Trimming took 5 bases from V and 6 from J, leaving 14 bases between them. In DNA form, the CDR3 reads TGTGCCAGCAGCCTCAGCCGCGGTAGCGAGCAGTACTTC. Encoded protein: CASSLSRGSEQYF.

The rearrangement links TRBV6-6 to TRBJ1-3; D possibly corresponds to TRBD1 (5 bases). The CDR3 length is 16 residues. The germline V gene has CDR1 MNHNY and CDR2 SVGAGI (reference sequence). With 0 bases removed from V and 2 bases from J, the gap between germline ends came to 11 bases. The CDR3 DNA follows: TGTGCCAGCAGTTACTCGTCGGGGGGGGCTGGAAACACCATATATTTT. This translates into CASSYSSGGAGNTIYF.

The chain employs TRBV6-6 and TRBJ1-2; D uncertain. The CDR3 has 15 residues. V was shortened by 0 bases and J by 4 bases, with 12 bases between the two germline ends. CDR1 is MNHNY and CDR2 is SVGAGI in the germline V gene (reference sequence). The CDR3: CASSYSRRTLYGYTF. The CDR3 DNA is TGTGCCAGCAGTTACTCGAGACGGACTCTCTATGGCTACACCTTC.

The rearrangement links TRBV5-1 to TRBJ2-5; TRBD1 aligns across 8 bases. In germline, CDR1 is SGHRS, CDR2 YFSETQ. The CDR3 is made up of 16 amino acids. V gave up 4 bases and J gave up 9 bases; unmatched junction bases: 17. The CDR3 sequence is CASSPGTPGTGEAQYF. CDR3 nucleotides: TGCGCCAGCAGCCCCGGGACCCCCGGGACAGGCGAGGCCCAGTACTTC.

The chain uses TRBV27 and TRBJ1-4, with a weak D call TRBD1 (5 bases). Germline loops: CDR1 MNHEY, CDR2 SMNVEV (reference sequence). CDR3 length: 15 residues. The V end lost 5 bases, the J end lost 0 bases, and 10 bases lay between the germline ends. CDR3 DNA: TGTGCCAGCAGTGCCCAGGGCACAACTAATGAAAAACTGTTTTTT. The encoded protein is CASSAQGTTNEKLFF.

This chain joins TRBV9 and TRBJ2-1; D ambiguous. This CDR3 is 15 amino acids long. The germline V and J ends were trimmed by 3 bases and 8 bases, with 18 bases remaining between them. CDR1 and CDR2 (germline): SGDLS, YYNGEE. This CDR3 reads CASSESPPGSHEQFF. CDR3 nucleotides: TGTGCCAGCAGCGAGTCCCCCCCCGGGTCCCATGAGCAGTTCTTC.

This chain connects TRBV14 to TRBJ2-5; 7 nucleotides match TRBD1. V was clipped by 4 bases and J by 3 bases; unmatched bases: 11. The CDR3 runs 16 residues. Per the germline V gene, CDR1 is SGHDN and CDR2 is FVKESK. The CDR3 coding sequence is TGTGCCAGCAGCCGAACACCGACAGGGAGAGAAGAGACCCAGTACTTC. This codes for CASSRTPTGREETQYF.